Below are 23 T cell receptor beta chains sequenced from a single sample in a study of blood T cell repertoires in COVID-19. The method was immunoSEQ multiplex PCR; TCRdb's version includes in-frame clones alone and lacks a portion of them. The sample holds 140,000 or so clones, roughly 81% seen once. Sequencing input: PBMCs or T cells enriched from blood (not recorded which). The receptors stem from a woman in her fifties or sixties with acute COVID-19.

The chain combines TRBV5-8 with TRBJ2-5; maybe TRBD1 (6 bases). Deletions cut 6 bases from V and 7 bases from J, with 16 bases between. The CDR3 is 13 amino acids. CDR1 is SGHTS, CDR2 YDEGEE, per germline. Here the CDR3 DNA reads TGTGCCAGCACCTCGACAGGCGAGTGGACCCAGTACTTC. Translated, it gives CASTSTGEWTQYF.

The chain couples TRBV2 to TRBJ2-4; 9 bases are shared with TRBD2. The germline V gene has CDR1 SNHLY and CDR2 FYNNEI. The CDR3 loop spans 19 amino acids. Trimming at V came to 6 bases and at J to 0 bases, leaving 15 bases not matched to a gene. The CDR3, as DNA: TGTGCCAGCAGCTACTCCCCCCGGACTAGCGATATAGCCAAAAACATTCAGTACTTC. This gives the protein CASSYSPRTSDIAKNIQYF. The complete variable domain, with remaining parts taken from reference TRBV2 and TRBJ2-4, reads EPEVTQTPSHQVTQMGQEVILRCVPISNHLYFYWYRQILGQKVEFLVSFYNNEISEKSEIFDDQFSVERPDGSNFTLKIRSTKLEDSAMYFCASSYSPRTSDIAKNIQYFGAGTRLSVL.

This chain links TRBV29-1 with TRBJ1-3; D perhaps matches TRBD1 (5 bases). Germline CDR1 is SQVTM and CDR2 is ANQGSEA. V lost 4 bases to trimming and J lost 4 bases, with 23 bases between them. The CDR3 is made up of 17 amino acids. CDR3 bases: TGCAGCGTTGTCCGGGGGATTCGCCTAAAGGGAGGAAACACCATATATTTT. It is translated as CSVVRGIRLKGGNTIYF.

The chain couples TRBV24-1 to TRBJ1-3; the D gene is possibly TRBD1 (6 bases). The CDR3 contains 16 residues. The ends were cut back, 3 bases at V and 0 bases at J, with 11 bases in the middle. Looked up from germline, CDR1 is KGHDR and CDR2 is SFDVKD. CDR3 nucleotides: TGTGCCACCAGTGATGGGGGGGCGATCTCTGGAAACACCATATATTTT. It yields the protein CATSDGGAISGNTIYF.

This chain uses TRBV6-4 with TRBJ2-1; 8 bases agree with TRBD2. From germline, CDR1 is MRHNA and CDR2 SNTAGT. The CDR3 extends over 15 amino acids. The J segment lost 7 bases and the V segment lost 5 bases, leaving 10 bases of the junction unmatched. CDR3 residues: CASSLSGGQANEQFF. CDR3 in DNA: TGTGCCAGCAGTCTAAGCGGGGGCCAAGCGAATGAGCAGTTCTTC.

The chain employs TRBV12-5 and TRBJ2-7; tentatively, D is TRBD1 (6 bases). Germline V gives CDR1 LGHNT, CDR2 FRNRAP. The CDR3 is made up of 14 amino acids. V was shortened by 5 bases and J by 2 bases, with 13 bases between the two germline ends. DNA of the CDR3: TGTGCTAGTGGTCACGACAGGACCCCCTACGAGCAGTACTTC. This gives the protein CASGHDRTPYEQYF. The full variable domain, with the rest looked up from reference TRBV12-5 and TRBJ2-7, is DARVTQTPRHKVTEMGQEVTMRCQPILGHNTVFWYRQTMMQGLELLAYFRNRAPLDDSGMPKDRFSAEMPDATLATLKIQPSEPRDSAVYFCASGHDRTPYEQYFGPGTRLTVT.

This clone was recorded only once. This sequence joins TRBV5-1 and TRBJ1-1; tentative D call: TRBD1 (6 bases). Germline V CDR1 and CDR2: SGHRS, YFSETQ. The CDR3 sequence is 13 residues long. Trimming took off 4 bases at V and 11 bases at J, with 18 bases between the two ends. CDR3 sequence (DNA): TGCGCCAGCAGCACTGATAGGGGACAATTGGCTTTCTTT. It codes for CASSTDRGQLAFF.

The rearrangement joins TRBV21-1 to TRBJ2-2; the table's D call, TRBD1, was not checked against the DNA. TRBV21-1 is a pseudogene segment. The CDR3 is 13 residues long. CDR3 amino acids: CASSITFSTELFF. Here the CDR3 DNA reads TGTGCCAGCAGCATAACCTTCTCGACAGAGCTGTTTTTT.

The CDR3 DNA reads TGTGCCAGTAGTATAGTTGGCGGGCGGGATACGCAGTATTTT. Encoded protein: CASSIVGGRDTQYF. This sequence joins TRBV19 and TRBJ2-3; D may be TRBD2 (5 bases). Trimming pared 1 base from V and 6 bases from J, leaving 11 bases between. CDR3 length: 14 residues. Germline loops: CDR1 LNHDA, CDR2 SQIVND (reference sequence).

The rearrangement links TRBV7-9 to TRBJ1-1; 9 nucleotides agree with TRBD1. The V segment lost 7 bases and the J segment 1 base; nucleotides outside the gene matches: 7. CDR1 SEHNR and CDR2 FQNEAQ come from the germline V gene (reference sequence). CDR3 length: 15 amino acids. CDR3 loop: CASTGQGLPNTEAFF. The CDR3, as DNA: TGTGCCAGCACAGGACAGGGGCTACCGAACACTGAAGCTTTCTTT. Combining the CDR3 with reference TRBV7-9 and TRBJ1-1 gives the whole variable domain DTGVSQNPRHKITKRGQNVTFRCDPISEHNRLYWYRQTLGQGPEFLTYFQNEAQLEKSRLLSDRFSAERPKGSFSTLEIQRTEQGDSAMYLCASTGQGLPNTEAFFGQGTRLTVV.

The chain joins TRBV5-4 to TRBJ2-1; 9 nucleotides agree with TRBD2. The CDR3 sequence is 16 residues long. V gave up 4 bases and J gave up 4 bases; unmatched junction bases: 9. Germline loops: CDR1 SGHNT, CDR2 YYREEE (reference sequence). CDR3 in amino acids: CASSPLGLANYNEQFF. The CDR3 coding sequence is TGTGCCAGCAGCCCGCTAGGACTAGCGAATTACAATGAGCAGTTCTTC.

This CDR3 reads CASRPGQWRNTIYF. The CDR3 DNA follows: TGTGCCAGCAGACCGGGACAGTGGAGAAACACCATATATTTT. The chain joins TRBV28 to TRBJ1-3, with TRBD1 matching over 7 bases. The CDR3 consists of 14 residues. The V and J ends lost 6 bases and 5 bases, in that order; junction bases with no gene match: 7. Looked up from germline, CDR1 is MDHEN and CDR2 is SYDVKM.

This chain links TRBV18 with TRBJ1-4; D is undetermined. CDR3 size: 15 residues. The germline gives CDR1 KGHSH, CDR2 LQKENI. V was pared by 5 bases and J by 0 bases, with 10 bases between. CDR3 loop: CASSISQTTNEKLFF. CDR3 bases: TGTGCCAGCTCAATCTCACAGACAACTAATGAAAAACTGTTTTTT.

Here the CDR3 DNA reads TGTGCCAGCAGTGAACCGGGACAGGGGTCCGTCACCCTCCACTTT. Protein: CASSEPGQGSVTLHF. The V and J genes are TRBV6-1 and TRBJ1-6, with TRBD1 matching 10 bases. Germline V CDR1 and CDR2: MNHNS, SASEGT. The CDR3 is 15 amino acids. The ends lost 2 bases at V and 14 bases at J; junction bases unmatched: 9.

This clone appeared once. Written as DNA, the CDR3 is TGTGCCAGTAGTATCGACCGGACAGGGACCTACGAGCAGTACTTC. It yields the protein CASSIDRTGTYEQYF. This chain links TRBV19 with TRBJ2-7; 8 nucleotides match TRBD1. This CDR3 has 15 amino acids. The V gene's germline CDR1 is LNHDA and CDR2 SQIVND (reference sequence). Trimming at V came to 3 bases and at J to 2 bases, leaving 6 bases not matched to a gene. The whole variable domain, remainder taken from reference TRBV19 and TRBJ2-7, is DGGITQSPKYLFRKEGQNVTLSCEQNLNHDAMYWYRQDPGQGLRLIYYSQIVNDFQKGDIAEGYSVSREKKESFPLTVTSAQKNPTAFYLCASSIDRTGTYEQYFGPGTRLTVT.

The rearrangement links TRBV6-4 to TRBJ2-1, with D possibly TRBD2 on 5 matching bases. The CDR3 has 14 residues. V was clipped by 6 bases and J by 7 bases, with 16 bases between them. Germline CDR1 MRHNA, CDR2 SNTAGT. CDR3 loop: CASSLDSEENEQFF. In nucleotides, the CDR3 is TGTGCCAGCAGCCTGGACTCAGAAGAGAATGAGCAGTTCTTC.

The rearrangement links TRBV7-6 to TRBJ2-7; 10 bases line up with TRBD1. The V gene end was trimmed by 3 bases and the J gene end by 5 bases; junction bases not matched to a gene: 7. The CDR3 covers 15 residues. CDR1 is SGHVS, CDR2 FNYEAQ, per germline. For the CDR3, the DNA is TGTGCCAGCAGCTTGAGACAGGGGGCGCGGGACGAGCAGTACTTC. This translates into CASSLRQGARDEQYF.

V gene TRBV3-1 (or the pseudogene TRBV3-2) combines with J gene TRBJ2-1; a possible D gene is TRBD2 (5 bases). This CDR3 has 15 residues. V lost 1 base, J lost 8 bases, and 15 bases lay in between. CDR1 and CDR2 (germline): LGHDT, YNNKEL (reference sequence). The CDR3 region is CASSQASTSFYEQFF. In DNA, the CDR3 is TGTGCCAGCAGCCAAGCATCAACTAGTTTCTATGAGCAGTTCTTC.

The gene calls are TRBV10-3 and TRBJ2-3; 7 bases fit TRBD2. The CDR3 totals 14 residues. Germline V CDR1 and CDR2: ENHRY, SYGVKD. After removal of 8 bases from V and 2 bases from J, the junction contained 7 bases not matched to a gene. CDR3 region: CAIESGTDTDTQYF. Written as DNA, the CDR3 is TGTGCCATCGAGAGCGGGACCGACACAGATACGCAGTATTTT.

This chain uses TRBV7-2 with TRBJ2-3, with TRBD2 as a possible D gene (5 bases). The germline gives CDR1 SGHTA, CDR2 FQGNSA. V was pared by 7 bases and J by 6 bases, with 14 bases between. CDR3 length: 13 residues. The CDR3 spells CASNRVGGDTQYF. The CDR3 DNA is TGTGCCAGCAATCGCGTCGGCGGGGATACGCAGTATTTT. Full variable domain (outside the CDR3, taken from reference TRBV7-2 and TRBJ2-3): GAGVSQSPSNKVTEKGKDVELRCDPISGHTALYWYRQSLGQGLEFLIYFQGNSAPDKSGLPSDRFSAERTGGSVSTLTIQRTQQEDSAVYLCASNRVGGDTQYFGPGTRLTVL.

This chain joins TRBV19 and TRBJ2-7, with D unclear. The CDR3 loop spans 16 amino acids. The germline V gene has CDR1 LNHDA and CDR2 SQIVND (reference sequence). Trimming removed 1 base from V and 3 bases from J, with 16 bases in between. DNA for the CDR3: TGTGCCAGTAGTATAGGGGTGGCGGCAGAGAGCTACGAGCAGTACTTC. Translation: CASSIGVAAESYEQYF.

V gene TRBV12-3 or TRBV12-4 combines with J gene TRBJ1-2; D not certain. Trimming removed 6 bases at V and 5 bases at J, with 13 bases between. The CDR3 covers 13 residues. The CDR3: CASRDPGRYGYTF. The CDR3 DNA sequence: TGTGCCAGCAGGGACCCGGGAAGGTATGGCTACACCTTC.

The V gene is TRBV19, the J gene TRBJ2-2; 8 positions match TRBD2. The CDR3 sequence is 19 residues long. Trimming took 5 bases from V and 8 from J; bases not matched to a gene: 22. Germline CDR1 is LNHDA and CDR2 is SQIVND (reference sequence). The CDR3, as DNA: TGTGCCAGTAGTGCCCTTCGGGGGGGGTCCGGGCCCCCAAAGGGGGAGCTGTTTTTT. Translated, it gives CASSALRGGSGPPKGELFF.